One and the same sample provided the 25 T cell receptor beta chains below, sequenced in a study of post-analysis software for immune sequencing data. Study-level points and caveats: Patients used four to six TRBV segments, including TRBV5-6, TRBV5-1 and TRBV20-1, more often than controls.

Included in the TCR beta cDNA libraries were unique molecular identifiers. TCRdb used MiXCR to reprocess the PCR reads, holding one entry per CDR3 protein. This sample has about 460,000 distinct CDR3 sequences, with roughly 46% found just once. The antigens these receptors bind are not known. Sequenced input: blood. All receptors derive from a girl aged 5 to 17 with multiple sclerosis.

The chain is built from TRBV4-1 and TRBJ1-5; possible D gene TRBD1, 5 bases. Germline-derived CDR1 and CDR2 are MGHRA and YSYEKL. Trimming pared 6 bases from V and 0 bases from J, leaving 21 bases between. The CDR3 contains 18 residues. Here the CDR3 reads CASSPKPGRIHSNQPQHF. The CDR3 DNA is TGCGCCAGCAGTCCTAAACCGGGACGAATCCATAGCAATCAGCCCCAGCATTTT.

CDR3 loop: CASSYSFDGAYGYTF. The CDR3 nucleotides are TGTGCCAGCAGCTACAGCTTTGACGGAGCCTATGGCTACACCTTC. V gene TRBV7-9 combines with J gene TRBJ1-2; D is undetermined. The CDR3 length is 15 residues. CDR1 and CDR2 from the germline V gene are SEHNR and FQNEAQ (reference sequence). V shed 4 bases and J shed 4 bases, with 16 bases lying between them.

The CDR3 loop reads CASSQGPKETQYF. CDR3 nucleotide sequence: TGTGCCAGCAGCCAGGGACCCAAAGAGACCCAGTACTTC. This rearrangement joins TRBV7-2 to TRBJ2-5, with D possibly called TRBD1 or TRBD2 (5 bases each). Trimming cost V 5 bases and J 3 bases, with 10 bases left between them. This CDR3 comprises 13 residues. The V gene's germline CDR1 is SGHTA and CDR2 FQGNSA.

This rearrangement joins TRBV2 to TRBJ1-5, with 8 bases lining up with TRBD1. V lost 7 bases and J lost 5; bases outside the gene matches: 7. From germline, CDR1 is SNHLY and CDR2 FYNNEI. There are 14 residues in the CDR3. The CDR3 loop is CASNRGEWDQPQHF. In DNA, the CDR3 is TGTGCCAGCAACAGGGGGGAGTGGGATCAGCCCCAGCATTTT.

A few counts support this clonotype. The J gene is TRBJ2-5, the V gene TRBV27; 7 nucleotides agree with TRBD1. Germline V lookup: CDR1 MNHEY, CDR2 SMNVEV (reference sequence). The CDR3 runs 12 residues. The junction had 3 bases not matched to a gene; V was cut back by 8 bases and J by 3 bases. The CDR3 here is CASPDREETQYF. As DNA, the CDR3 is TGTGCCAGCCCAGACAGGGAAGAGACCCAGTACTTC.

This sequence joins TRBV12-3 or TRBV12-4 and TRBJ2-3; TRBD2 is a possible D gene (6 bases). The V gene lost 5 bases and the J gene lost 0 bases, with 21 bases spanning the gap. The CDR3 covers 18 residues. CDR3 in DNA: TGTGCCAGCAGTCTCCGGCCTTGGGCTAGCGCTAGCACAGATACGCAGTATTTT. As protein: CASSLRPWASASTDTQYF.

The chain combines TRBV24-1 with TRBJ1-2; TRBD1 is a possible D gene (5 bases). Trimming pared 5 bases from V and 8 bases from J, leaving 11 bases between. Germline V gene sequence: CDR1 KGHDR, CDR2 SFDVKD. This CDR3 has 12 amino acids. In DNA form, the CDR3 reads TGTGCCACCAGTGTAGCAGGGAGCGGCTACACCTTC. This gives the protein CATSVAGSGYTF.

The chain is built from TRBV5-1 and TRBJ2-7; TRBD1 aligns across 7 bases. Germline CDR1 SGHRS, CDR2 YFSETQ. J was trimmed by 3 bases and V by 4 bases; bases with no gene match: 4. This CDR3 spans 13 amino acids. As DNA, the CDR3 is TGCGCCAGCAGCCGTGGACAGGACTACGAGCAGTACTTC. This translates into CASSRGQDYEQYF.

J is TRBJ2-5 and V is TRBV5-1; 11 bases align to TRBD2. The junction had 5 bases not matched to a gene; V was cut back by 8 bases and J by 2 bases. The germline gives CDR1 SGHRS, CDR2 YFSETQ. The CDR3 is 14 amino acids. CDR3: CASQRTSGQETQYF. CDR3 DNA sequence: TGCGCCAGTCAGAGGACTAGCGGGCAAGAGACCCAGTACTTC.

This chain links TRBV5-5 with TRBJ1-4; D is ambiguous. The CDR3 runs to 14 residues. Germline V gene lookup returns CDR1 SGHKS and CDR2 YYEKEE (reference sequence). V was trimmed by 3 bases and J by 0 bases, leaving 6 bases between them. CDR3 nucleotides: TGTGCCAGCAGCTCGACGGCAACTAATGAAAAACTGTTTTTT. Protein sequence: CASSSTATNEKLFF.

The rearrangement joins TRBV3-1 to TRBJ2-3, with D perhaps TRBD2 (6 bases). This CDR3 spans 13 amino acids. Germline V gene sequence: CDR1 LGHDT, CDR2 YNNKEL (reference sequence). Trimming cost V 0 bases and J 6 bases, with 7 bases left between them. The CDR3 sequence is CASSQEEGDTQYF. The CDR3 DNA reads as TGTGCCAGCAGCCAAGAGGAGGGCGATACGCAGTATTTT.

This clonotype was counted at least ten times. The gene calls are TRBV5-1 and TRBJ2-7; 8 nucleotides match TRBD1. Germline values: CDR1 SGHRS, CDR2 YFSETQ. The CDR3 length is 15 residues. V gave up 0 bases and J gave up 1 base; unmatched junction bases: 3. The chain's CDR3 is CASSLAGTGSYEQYF. The CDR3 DNA sequence: TGCGCCAGCAGCTTGGCCGGGACAGGTTCCTACGAGCAGTACTTC.

This clonotype came up once. This chain links TRBV24-1 with TRBJ1-5; 9 nucleotides match TRBD1. Trimming took 5 bases from V and 6 from J; bases not matched to a gene: 10. This CDR3 contains 16 residues. Germline CDR1 KGHDR, CDR2 SFDVKD. CDR3 sequence: CATSGTGTGYGQPQHF. The CDR3 coding sequence is TGTGCCACCAGTGGAACCGGGACAGGGTATGGTCAGCCCCAGCATTTT.

The rearrangement uses TRBV27 and TRBJ2-3; 9 bases match TRBD2. The CDR3 spans 16 residues. V shed 4 bases, J shed 2 bases, and the junction held 7 bases outside the gene matches. Germline V gene sequence: CDR1 MNHEY, CDR2 SMNVEV (reference sequence). The DNA for the CDR3 is TGTGCCAGCAGTTCGGCGGGAGGGCCTGACACAGATACGCAGTATTTT. It codes for CASSSAGGPDTDTQYF.

This clonotype was detected ten times or more. V usage is TRBV28 and J usage is TRBJ2-5; a weak D match, TRBD1 (6 bases). In germline, CDR1 is MDHEN, CDR2 SYDVKM. The length of the CDR3 is 15 residues. V gave up 3 bases and J gave up 3 bases, with 14 bases separating them. As DNA, the CDR3 is TGTGCCAGCAGTTTCCCCGGCAGGGGAAAAGAGACCCAGTACTTC. Residues: CASSFPGRGKETQYF.

This clonotype turned up a few times. V and J are TRBV7-8 and TRBJ2-1; 13 bases are shared with TRBD2. CDR3 length: 20 residues. The trim removed 6 bases at V and 0 bases at J, leaving 14 bases unmatched. Germline V CDR1 and CDR2: SGHVS, FQNEAQ. DNA of the CDR3: TGTGCCAGCAGAGCCACTAGACTAGCGGGAGGCCTGAGCTCCTACAATGAGCAGTTCTTC. Encoded protein: CASRATRLAGGLSSYNEQFF.

The chain carries TRBV28 and TRBJ1-1; 9 nucleotides match TRBD1. The CDR3 extends over 15 amino acids. V lost 8 bases and J lost 1; bases outside the gene matches: 8. CDR1 and CDR2 (germline): MDHEN, SYDVKM. CDR3 region: CASGTQGQGNTEAFF. The CDR3 DNA is TGTGCCAGCGGAACCCAGGGACAGGGGAACACTGAAGCTTTCTTT.

This clonotype was counted between two and nine times. The V and J genes are TRBV5-1 and TRBJ2-1; 10 bases agree with TRBD2. The CDR3 runs to 16 residues. Germline CDR1 and CDR2: SGHRS and YFSETQ. With 4 bases clipped from V and 1 base from J, the junction kept 5 bases outside the gene matches. The CDR3 sequence is CASSPTSGKSYNEQFF. DNA for the CDR3: TGCGCCAGCAGCCCCACTAGCGGGAAGTCCTACAATGAGCAGTTCTTC.

The V call is TRBV15, the J call TRBJ2-5; no clear D. The J call is in doubt because the DNA end fits TRBJ2-7 better. Looked up from germline, CDR1 is LNHNV and CDR2 is YYDKDF (reference sequence). The CDR3 has 15 residues. This chain's CDR3 is CATSRDVTTSYEQYF. In nucleotides, the CDR3 is TGTGCCACCAGCAGAGATGTGACAACGTCCTACGAGCAGTACTTC.

The chain carries TRBV5-1 and TRBJ1-6; no reliable D call. V lost 4 bases, J lost 10 bases, and 15 bases lay in between. CDR1 and CDR2 (germline): SGHRS, YFSETQ. The CDR3 runs to 14 residues. CDR3 nucleotides: TGCGCCAGCAGCCCGGAAGGCTCAACCTCACCCCTCCACTTT. It encodes CASSPEGSTSPLHF.

A few counts support this clonotype. The genes are TRBV20-1 and TRBJ1-5; D is undetermined. Germline V lookup: CDR1 DFQATT, CDR2 SNEGSKA (reference sequence). The CDR3 has 17 residues. Trimming left V 2 bases short and J 0 bases short, with 17 bases between. The CDR3 sequence is CSARREWAVDSNQPQHF. CDR3 in DNA: TGCAGTGCTAGAAGGGAGTGGGCAGTAGATAGCAATCAGCCCCAGCATTTT.

The rearrangement links TRBV7-2 to TRBJ1-1; weak D call: TRBD1 (5 bases). CDR3 length equals 17 residues. CDR1 is SGHTA, CDR2 FQGNSA, per germline. The V end was cut by 1 base, the J end by 0 bases, with 15 bases between. The CDR3 nucleotides are TGTGCCAGCAGCTTAGGGGTGGCGGGGGGAGTGAACACTGAAGCTTTCTTT. Its translation is CASSLGVAGGVNTEAFF.

The gene calls are TRBV29-1 and TRBJ1-1; D is uncertain. The CDR3 is made up of 13 amino acids. Germline V gene data show CDR1 as SQVTM and CDR2 as ANQGSEA. V was clipped by 5 bases and J by 1 base, with 11 bases between them. This chain's CDR3 is CSVRGPANTEAFF. CDR3 DNA sequence: TGCAGCGTTCGTGGACCGGCGAACACTGAAGCTTTCTTT.

This clonotype was counted a few times. This chain connects TRBV29-1 to TRBJ2-7; 7 positions agree with TRBD2. After removal of 4 bases from V and 5 bases from J, the junction contained 5 bases not matched to a gene. The CDR3 is made up of 12 amino acids. CDR1 SQVTM and CDR2 ANQGSEA come from the germline V gene. CDR3 amino acids: CSVVVSGNEQYF. The CDR3 DNA reads as TGCAGCGTTGTCGTCAGCGGGAACGAGCAGTACTTC.

V gene TRBV20-1 combines with J gene TRBJ2-7; D gene uncertain. CDR3 size: 13 residues. Between the trimmed V and J ends, which lost 5 bases and 2 bases, there was a span of 13 bases. Looked up from germline, CDR1 is DFQATT and CDR2 is SNEGSKA (reference sequence). The CDR3 loop is CSAFAGTTYEQYF. In nucleotides, the CDR3 is TGCAGTGCTTTCGCCGGCACAACCTACGAGCAGTACTTC.